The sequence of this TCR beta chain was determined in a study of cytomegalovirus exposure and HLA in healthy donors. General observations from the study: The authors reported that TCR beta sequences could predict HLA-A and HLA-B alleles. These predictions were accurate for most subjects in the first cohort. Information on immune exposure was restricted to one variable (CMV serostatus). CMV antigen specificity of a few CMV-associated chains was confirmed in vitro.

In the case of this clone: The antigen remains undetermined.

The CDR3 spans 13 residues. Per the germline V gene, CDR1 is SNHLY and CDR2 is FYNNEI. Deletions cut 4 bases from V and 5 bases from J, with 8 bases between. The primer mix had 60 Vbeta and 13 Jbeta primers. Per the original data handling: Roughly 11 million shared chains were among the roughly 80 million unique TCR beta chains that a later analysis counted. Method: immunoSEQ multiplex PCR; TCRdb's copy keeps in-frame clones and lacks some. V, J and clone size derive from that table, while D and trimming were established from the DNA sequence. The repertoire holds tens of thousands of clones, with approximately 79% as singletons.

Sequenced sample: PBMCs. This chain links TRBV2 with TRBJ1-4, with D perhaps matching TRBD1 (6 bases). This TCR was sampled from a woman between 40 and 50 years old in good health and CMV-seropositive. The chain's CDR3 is CASSADRNEKLFF. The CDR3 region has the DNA TGTGCCAGCAGTGCCGACAGGAATGAAAAACTGTTTTTT.